The clone carrying this TCR beta chain was detected once. No antigen is known for it. These data come from a study of OX40 agonist ivuxolimab in advanced cancers. General study results and limits: At 0.1 to 3.0 mg/kg, clonal expansion of CD4+ and CD8+ blood T cells had occurred by week 6.

The protocol was immunoSEQ multiplex PCR, while the TCRdb copy is restricted to in-frame clones and leaves out a portion. This table holds 80,000 or so clones, over 85% found once. The source was CD4+ or CD8+ T cells sorted from blood, collected in a trial of the OX40 agonist ivuxolimab. This TCR derives from an adult with an advanced solid tumor such as melanoma, head and neck, liver or kidney cancer.

The DNA of the CDR3 is TGCGCCAGCAGCTCTTCGACGTGGCCTGGAGAGGTCGGGGAGCTGTTTTTT. This codes for CASSSSTWPGEVGELFF. The chain is built from TRBV4-3 and TRBJ2-2; D not certain. In germline, CDR1 is LGHNA, CDR2 YSLEER. Trimming removed 5 bases from V and 7 bases from J, with 23 bases in between. This CDR3 spans 17 amino acids.